This T cell receptor (beta chain) was found in a study of CD8 T cells in Susac syndrome. Overall study: When their blood was taken, the Susac syndrome patients had either not yet had any therapy, were taking corticosteroids, or were taking intravenous immunoglobulin alone.

V was clipped by 5 bases and J by 2 bases, with 12 bases between them. From germline, CDR1 is DFQATT and CDR2 SNEGSKA (reference sequence). This CDR3 has 13 amino acids. RNA amounts of about 0.5 to 1 ug underwent reverse transcription with random hexamers. MiXCR, applied by TCRdb to the immunoSEQ multiplex PCR reads, yields one record per CDR3 protein. The sample includes roughly 250,000 distinct CDR3 sequences, 90% to 96% seen only once; the top ten take 0.1%. The sequencing input was CD4+ T cells from PBMCs. This TCR was recovered from a human donor with Susac syndrome. The chain recombines TRBV20-1 with TRBJ1-2; D is ambiguous. In nucleotides, the CDR3 is TGCAGTGCTCCGTCCCCGGCCAACTATGGCTACACCTTC. Translating gives CSAPSPANYGYTF.